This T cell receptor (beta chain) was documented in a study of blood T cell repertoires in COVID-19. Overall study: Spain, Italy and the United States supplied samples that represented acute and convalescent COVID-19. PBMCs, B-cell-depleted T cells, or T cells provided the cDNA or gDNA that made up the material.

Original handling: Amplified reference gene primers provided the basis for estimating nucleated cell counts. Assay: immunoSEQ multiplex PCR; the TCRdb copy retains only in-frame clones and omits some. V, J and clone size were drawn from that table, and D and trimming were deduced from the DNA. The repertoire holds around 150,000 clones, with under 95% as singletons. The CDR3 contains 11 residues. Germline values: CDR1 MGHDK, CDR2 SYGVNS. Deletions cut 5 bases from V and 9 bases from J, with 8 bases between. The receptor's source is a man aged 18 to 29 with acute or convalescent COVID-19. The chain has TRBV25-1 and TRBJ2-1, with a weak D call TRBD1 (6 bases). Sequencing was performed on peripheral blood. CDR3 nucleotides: TGTGCCAGCAGTAACAGGGCTGAGCAGTTCTTC. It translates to CASSNRAEQFF.